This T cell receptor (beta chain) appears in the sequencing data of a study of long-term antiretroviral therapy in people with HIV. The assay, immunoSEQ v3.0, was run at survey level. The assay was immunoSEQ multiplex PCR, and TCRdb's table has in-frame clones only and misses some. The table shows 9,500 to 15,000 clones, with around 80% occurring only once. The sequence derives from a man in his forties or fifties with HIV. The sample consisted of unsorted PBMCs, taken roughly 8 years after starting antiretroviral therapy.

The CDR3 reads CASSLGSTGRSYEQYF. In DNA form, the CDR3 reads TGTGCCAGCAGTTTAGGGTCGACAGGGAGGTCCTACGAGCAGTACTTC. The chain has TRBV27 and TRBJ2-7, with a possible D match to TRBD1 (7 bases). Trimming cost V 2 bases and J 1 base, with 15 bases left between them. CDR3 size: 16 residues. From germline, CDR1 is MNHEY and CDR2 SMNVEV (reference sequence).